This T cell receptor (beta chain) came from a study of early T cells in non-severe SARS-CoV-2 infection. Germline loops: CDR1 MDHEN, CDR2 SYDVKM. This CDR3 contains 14 residues. Trimming left V 3 bases short and J 1 base short, with 7 bases between. Each cDNA molecule carried a unique molecular identifier. Via MiXCR, TCRdb re-called the 5' RACE reads, giving one row per CDR3 protein. The data show some 34,000 distinct CDR3 sequences, approximately 8.9% seen once. This clonotype has ten or more counts. Sequencing used whole blood. This receptor was obtained from an adult who was a healthcare worker with PCR-confirmed SARS-CoV-2 infection or an uninfected control (not recorded which). The chain has TRBV28 and TRBJ1-5, with D tentatively TRBD1 (5 bases). Written as DNA, the CDR3 is TGTGCCAGCAGTTTCGGGGGGAGCAATCAGCCCCAGCATTTT. Amino acids: CASSFGGSNQPQHF.